Listed here are 30 T cell receptor beta chains from one sample, sequenced in a study of blood T cells in healthy people across ages. The use of a sample-barcoded 5' primer and a J-beta primer mix characterized a second PCR of roughly 7 to 11 cycles. TCRdb used MiXCR to reprocess the 5' RACE reads, holding one entry per CDR3 protein. This sample carries some 790,000 distinct CDR3 sequences, roughly 26% of them seen once, and the ten largest clones take roughly 17%. Specimen: blood. The receptors here all came from a woman of 80 years or more in good health.

A few counts support this clonotype. CDR3 DNA: TGTGCCGGCCGGGACACCACCTACGAGCAGTACTTC. It yields the protein CAGRDTTYEQYF. The chain combines TRBV6-5 with TRBJ2-4, with D maybe TRBD1 (6 bases). The DNA end is a closer match to TRBJ2-7, so the J assignment may be wrong. Germline CDR1 reads MNHEY; CDR2 reads SVGAGI. The CDR3 totals 12 residues.

This clonotype has a handful of counts. The chain's CDR3 is CASSQDATGRESPLHF. In DNA form, the CDR3 reads TGCGCCAGCAGCCAAGATGCGACAGGGAGGGAATCACCCCTCCACTTT. The chain employs TRBV4-3 and TRBJ1-6, with TRBD1 identical over 7 bases. Germline loops: CDR1 LGHNA, CDR2 YSLEER. V was pared by 0 bases and J by 10 bases, with 9 bases of the junction left unmatched. This CDR3 has 16 amino acids.

In its sample, this clonotype was seen a few times. The V gene is TRBV3-1, the J gene TRBJ1-3; no clear D gene. V dropped 5 bases and J dropped 5 bases, with 7 bases sitting between them. Germline V CDR1 and CDR2: LGHDT, YNNKEL (reference sequence). The CDR3 contains 12 residues. CDR3 sequence reads: CASSYGRNTIYF. As DNA, the CDR3 is TGTGCCAGCAGCTACGGTAGAAACACCATATATTTT.

This clonotype was seen ten or more times. The V and J genes are TRBV7-2 and TRBJ2-3; possibly TRBD1 for D (6 bases). Germline-derived CDR1 and CDR2 are SGHTA and FQGNSA. This CDR3 is built from 14 residues. Trimming took off 6 bases at V and 5 bases at J, with 15 bases between the two ends. CDR3 amino acids: CASRQGTLQDTQYF. Written as DNA, the CDR3 is TGTGCCAGCAGACAGGGTACGCTCCAAGATACGCAGTATTTT.

This clonotype occurred many times. V gene TRBV20-1 combines with J gene TRBJ2-7; weak D call: TRBD1 (6 bases). Germline V gene data show CDR1 as DFQATT and CDR2 as SNEGSKA (reference sequence). The V end was cut by 5 bases, the J end by 3 bases, with 17 bases between. The CDR3 has 14 residues. The CDR3 loop is CSARLGGMLYEQYF. The CDR3 DNA reads as TGCAGTGCTCGGTTAGGGGGTATGCTCTACGAGCAGTACTTC.

The sample holds one count of this clonotype. Germline and junction disagree at one end, which may indicate a read error. The chain is built from TRBV6-1 and TRBJ2-7, with D possibly being TRBD1 (6 bases). CDR1 MNHNS and CDR2 SASEGT come from the germline V gene. There are 14 residues in the CDR3. The DNA for the CDR3 is TGTGCCCGCAGTGAAACCAGGGGTGAGGACATTCAGGACTTC. This sequence encodes CARSETRGEDIQDF.

This clonotype was counted many times. This chain connects TRBV29-1 to TRBJ2-3; 11 nucleotides match TRBD2. J gave up 4 bases and V 8 bases, and 14 bases lay outside the gene matches. This CDR3 contains 16 residues. Germline CDR1 and CDR2: SQVTM and ANQGSEA. The CDR3 coding sequence is TGCAGCTATCACAGTAGCGGGGGGGCCGTAGCAGATACGCAGTATTTT. Protein sequence: CSYHSSGGAVADTQYF.

This clonotype has a handful of counts. This may be a read error: a much more frequent sequence differs by one nucleotide. The V gene is TRBV7-2, the J gene TRBJ2-1; TRBD1 or TRBD2 may be the D gene (7 bases each). Matching the DNA end better, TRBJ2-7 makes the J call doubtful. The CDR3 covers 16 residues. CDR1 is SGHTA, CDR2 FQGNSA, per germline. CDR3 amino acids: CASSLLQGGSYNEQYF. Here the CDR3 DNA reads TGTGCCAGCAGCTTACTGCAGGGGGGGTCCTACAATGAGCAGTACTTC.

The sample holds many counts of this clonotype. This chain joins TRBV20-1 and TRBJ1-5, with D hard to call. V lost 1 base to trimming and J lost 3 bases, with 13 bases between them. This CDR3 has 15 amino acids. Per the germline V gene, CDR1 is DFQATT and CDR2 is SNEGSKA (reference sequence). Written as DNA, the CDR3 is TGCAGTGCTAGAGCGGAGGGAGGGAACAATCAGCCCCAGCATTTT. Translation: CSARAEGGNNQPQHF.

This clonotype has a count of ten or more. This rearrangement joins TRBV24-1 to TRBJ2-3; 10 bases line up with TRBD1. This CDR3 has 16 residues. V gave up 3 bases and J gave up 2 bases; unmatched junction bases: 4. Per the germline V gene, CDR1 is KGHDR and CDR2 is SFDVKD. CDR3 nucleotide sequence: TGTGCCACCAGTGATCCGACAGGGGGCCACACAGATACGCAGTATTTT. Translating gives CATSDPTGGHTDTQYF.

As for this clonotype: A single base separates this from a much larger clone, so it may be a read error. The chain links TRBV6-5 to TRBJ1-4, with TRBD1 matching over 8 bases. The CDR3 runs 15 residues. The V gene's germline CDR1 is MNHEY and CDR2 SVGAGI. DNA for the CDR3: TGTGCCAGCAACCCCGGGACAGGTTATGGTGAAAAACGGTTTTTT. It is translated as CASNPGTGYGEKRFF.

The chain has TRBV25-1 and TRBJ1-4; D possibly corresponds to TRBD1 (6 bases). The CDR3 consists of 15 residues. V was clipped by 6 bases and J by 11 bases, with 22 bases between them. In germline, CDR1 is MGHDK, CDR2 SYGVNS. In DNA form, the CDR3 reads TGTGCCAGCAGATCATCCGGGACATTTCCTTCGAAACTGTTTTTT. Translated, it gives CASRSSGTFPSKLFF.

Only a few counts were recorded for this clonotype. This chain uses TRBV24-1 with TRBJ1-5; TRBD1 matches 7 bases. The germline V gene has CDR1 KGHDR and CDR2 SFDVKD. This CDR3 is built from 13 residues. The trim removed 6 bases at V and 7 bases at J, leaving 5 bases unmatched. DNA of the CDR3: TGTGCCACCAGTAAACAGGGGCAACAGCCCCAGCATTTT. Protein sequence: CATSKQGQQPQHF.

This clonotype showed up just a few times. The chain carries TRBV20-1 and TRBJ2-7; TRBD1 matches at 9 bases. Germline lookup yields CDR1 DFQATT and CDR2 SNEGSKA (reference sequence). J gave up 1 base and V 3 bases, and 4 bases lay outside the gene matches. The CDR3 is 14 amino acids. The CDR3 spells CSARGDRESYEQYF. The CDR3 region has the DNA TGCAGTGCTAGGGGGGACAGGGAGTCCTACGAGCAGTACTTC.

The V call is TRBV15, the J call TRBJ2-2, with TRBD2 matching 10 bases. This CDR3 has 14 amino acids. Germline V CDR1 and CDR2: LNHNV, YYDKDF (reference sequence). The J segment lost 6 bases and the V segment lost 7 bases, leaving 5 bases of the junction unmatched. The CDR3 is CATIAGGSPGELFF. The CDR3 DNA sequence: TGTGCCACCATAGCGGGGGGTTCGCCCGGGGAGCTGTTTTTT.

This clonotype was found many times. The chain is built from TRBV7-2 and TRBJ2-7; D gene ambiguous. From germline, CDR1 is SGHTA and CDR2 FQGNSA. Trimming removed 5 bases at V and 3 bases at J, with 17 bases between. The CDR3 is made up of 15 amino acids. In nucleotides, the CDR3 is TGTGCCAGCAGCCATCGCCCAGCGCATGGCTACGAGCAGTACTTC. Protein sequence: CASSHRPAHGYEQYF.

This clonotype was found many times. This chain uses TRBV20-1 with TRBJ1-1, with 9 bases aligning to TRBD1. This CDR3 is built from 15 residues. Germline V CDR1 and CDR2: DFQATT, SNEGSKA (reference sequence). Unmatched junction bases numbered 6, after V lost 3 bases and J lost 1 base. This chain's CDR3 is CSARPLQGANTEAFF. The CDR3 DNA sequence: TGCAGTGCTAGGCCGCTACAGGGGGCGAACACTGAAGCTTTCTTT.

The chain links TRBV30 to TRBJ1-5, with a weak D call TRBD1 (6 bases). CDR1 GTSNPN and CDR2 SVGIG come from the germline V gene (reference sequence). V lost 0 bases, J lost 0 bases, and 12 bases lay in between. CDR3 length: 16 amino acids. The CDR3 bases are TGTGCCTGGAGTGTAGGACAGCCATATAGCAATCAGCCCCAGCATTTT. As protein: CAWSVGQPYSNQPQHF. The complete variable domain, with remaining parts taken from reference TRBV30 and TRBJ1-5, reads SQTIHQWPATLVQPVGSPLSLECTVEGTSNPNLYWYRQAAGRGLQLLFYSVGIGQISSEVPQNLSASRPQDRQFILSSKKLLLSDSGFYLCAWSVGQPYSNQPQHFGDGTRLSIL.

This clonotype was counted a few times. The V gene is TRBV12-3 or TRBV12-4, the J gene TRBJ1-1; no reliable D call. Trimming took 8 bases from V and 1 from J, leaving 11 bases between them. CDR3 length: 13 residues. CDR3 amino acids: CASHLGANTEAFF. In DNA form, the CDR3 reads TGTGCCAGCCACTTGGGAGCGAACACTGAAGCTTTCTTT.

This clonotype was observed at least ten times. The chain employs TRBV14 and TRBJ1-2; TRBD1 is a possible D gene (5 bases). The CDR3 sequence is 14 residues long. Germline CDR1 is SGHDN and CDR2 is FVKESK. V was trimmed by 3 bases and J by 3 bases, leaving 11 bases between them. CDR3 in DNA: TGTGCCAGCAGCCAGGCAGGGATAGACTATGGCTACACCTTC. This sequence encodes CASSQAGIDYGYTF.

This clonotype was seen many times. The rearrangement joins TRBV7-2 to TRBJ2-6, with D unresolved. V lost 2 bases to trimming and J lost 3 bases, with 14 bases between them. Germline CDR1 SGHTA, CDR2 FQGNSA. The CDR3 is made up of 17 amino acids. The CDR3 DNA reads as TGTGCCAGCAGCTTAAGAGGCCCCTCGGGTGGGGCCAACGTCCTGACTTTC. As protein: CASSLRGPSGGANVLTF.

At least ten counts were recorded for this clonotype. The chain is built from TRBV4-1 and TRBJ2-1; 8 bases agree with TRBD2. V was clipped by 1 base and J by 0 bases; unmatched bases: 5. The V gene's germline CDR1 is MGHRA and CDR2 YSYEKL. The CDR3 is made up of 17 amino acids. The CDR3: CASSQVIGTSSYNEQFF. The CDR3 nucleotides read TGCGCCAGCAGCCAAGTTATCGGGACTAGCTCCTACAATGAGCAGTTCTTC.

This clonotype was detected many times. The chain uses TRBV20-1 and TRBJ1-2; perhaps TRBD1 as D (6 bases). Trimming shortened V by 3 bases and J by 6 bases, and 14 bases separated the two germline ends. CDR1 and CDR2 (germline): DFQATT, SNEGSKA (reference sequence). CDR3 length: 13 amino acids. CDR3 protein: CSASDQAGDGYTF. The CDR3 region has the DNA TGCAGTGCTAGTGACCAGGCAGGGGATGGCTACACCTTC.

The sample holds many counts of this clonotype. This may arise from a read error, as a much more abundant clone is one base away. The genes are TRBV28 and TRBJ2-1; D gene uncertain. TRBJ2-7 explains the end of the DNA better; the J call may be wrong. This CDR3 is built from 15 residues. In germline, CDR1 is MDHEN, CDR2 SYDVKM. The CDR3 sequence is CASSFAWPSYNEQYF. The CDR3 bases are TGTGCCAGCAGTTTTGCTTGGCCCTCCTACAATGAGCAGTACTTC.

The rearrangement uses TRBV30 and TRBJ2-1; D not resolved. The CDR3 totals 11 residues. V lost 2 bases and J lost 9, with 8 bases in between. The germline V gene has CDR1 GTSNPN and CDR2 SVGIG (reference sequence). CDR3 nucleotides: TGTGCCTGGAGTCCGGACGGTGAGCAGTTCTTC. It specifies CAWSPDGEQFF.

V gene TRBV30 combines with J gene TRBJ1-1; D remains ambiguous. The germline V gene encodes CDR1 GTSNPN and CDR2 SVGIG (reference sequence). V was shortened by 6 bases and J by 4 bases, with 15 bases between the two germline ends. CDR3 length: 13 amino acids. The CDR3 DNA is TGTGCCTGTAAAGGTATTGGGAGCACTGAAGCTTTCTTT. This sequence encodes CACKGIGSTEAFF.

For this clonotype: A much bigger clone sits one base away, suggesting this may be a read error. This chain connects TRBV10-2 to TRBJ1-4; D not certain. The V gene's germline CDR1 is WSHSY and CDR2 SAAADI. This CDR3 contains 13 residues. DNA for the CDR3: TGCGCCAGCAGTGGGCAAGTTAATGAAAAACGGTTTTTT. Translation gives CASSGQVNEKRFF.

This clonotype was observed many times. The chain employs TRBV29-1 and TRBJ2-1; 10 positions agree with TRBD2. Germline values: CDR1 SQVTM, CDR2 ANQGSEA. J was trimmed by 8 bases and V by 7 bases; bases with no gene match: 11. There are 14 residues in the CDR3. CDR3 in DNA: TGCAGCGCACGACTAGCGGGCCGTTGGGATGAGCAGTTCTTC. It translates to CSARLAGRWDEQFF.

This clonotype was counted only a few times. The CDR3, as DNA: TGTGCCAGCAGATTTACTAACAAAGTTCAGGACAGGGGGAGATATAGCAATCAGCCCCAGCATTTT. Its protein is CASRFTNKVQDRGRYSNQPQHF. The chain recombines TRBV6-5 with TRBJ1-5; 10 bases match TRBD1. The CDR3 is 22 amino acids. Germline V gene data show CDR1 as MNHEY and CDR2 as SVGAGI. J gave up 0 bases and V 6 bases, and 23 bases lay outside the gene matches.

This clonotype has only a few counts. Just one base apart from a much larger clone, this may be a read error. This chain uses TRBV5-5 with TRBJ2-4; D gene ambiguous. The tail of the sequence fits TRBJ2-7 better, so the J call may be wrong. The CDR3 has 14 amino acids. The V gene's germline CDR1 is SGHKS and CDR2 YYEKEE (reference sequence). CDR3 loop: CACSLRPTDYEQYF. The CDR3 nucleotides read TGTGCCTGCAGCTTACGCCCCACGGACTACGAGCAGTACTTC.